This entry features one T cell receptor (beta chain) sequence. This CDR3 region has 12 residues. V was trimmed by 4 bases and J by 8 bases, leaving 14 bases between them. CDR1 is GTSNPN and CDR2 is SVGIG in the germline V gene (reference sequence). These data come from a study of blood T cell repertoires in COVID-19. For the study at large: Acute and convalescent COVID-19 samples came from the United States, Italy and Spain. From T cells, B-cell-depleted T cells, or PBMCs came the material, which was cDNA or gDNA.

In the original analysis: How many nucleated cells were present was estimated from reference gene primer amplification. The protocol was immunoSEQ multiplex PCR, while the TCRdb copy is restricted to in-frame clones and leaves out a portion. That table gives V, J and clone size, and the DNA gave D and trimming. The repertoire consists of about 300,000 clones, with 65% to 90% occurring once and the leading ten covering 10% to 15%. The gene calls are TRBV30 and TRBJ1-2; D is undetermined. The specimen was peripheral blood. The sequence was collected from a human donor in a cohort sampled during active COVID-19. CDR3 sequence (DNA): TGTGCCTGGACGGGTGGGGAGGGCGGCTACACCTTC. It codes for CAWTGGEGGYTF. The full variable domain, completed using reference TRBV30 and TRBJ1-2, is SQTIHQWPATLVQPVGSPLSLECTVEGTSNPNLYWYRQAAGRGLQLLFYSVGIGQISSEVPQNLSASRPQDRQFILSSKKLLLSDSGFYLCAWTGGEGGYTFGSGTRLTVV.